A selection of T cell receptor beta chains follows, all from one sample in a study of T cell clonotyping in hematopoietic cell transplantation. Repertoires were generated with immunoSEQ multiplex PCR, while TCRdb's copy carries only in-frame clones and drops some. The table includes tens of thousands of clones, roughly 94% detected once. The material sequenced was peripheral blood mononuclear cells, taken before stem cell transplant. These TCRs come from a man aged 40-49 years with chronic myeloid leukemia. Some clones in this sample may be carry-over from other donors' samples. CDR3s include the opening cysteine and the closing phenylalanine or tryptophan. D genes are given only for firm matches. Clone size, where shown, is once, few, many, or a class for clones that have expanded.

NA	TRBJ2-7	NA	TRBV6-5	CASSIDVLGLYEQYF	TGTGCCAGCAGTATAGACGTTTTAGGGCTCTACGAGCAGTACTTC
NA	TRBJ1-5	TRBD1	TRBV6-6	CASSYSRQGIDQPQHF	TGTGCCAGCAGTTACTCGAGACAGGGTATCGATCAGCCCCAGCATTTT
once	TRBJ1-2	NA	TRBV9	CASSVAGTYGYTF	TGTGCCAGCAGCGTAGCGGGTACCTATGGCTACACCTTC
NA	TRBJ1-1	NA	TRBV2	CASSVLMTGNTEAFF	TGTGCCAGCAGTGTCCTAATGACAGGGAACACTGAAGCTTTCTTT
NA	TRBJ1-1	NA	TRBV7-2	CASSFSAVSTEAFF	TGTGCCAGCAGCTTCAGTGCAGTGAGCACTGAAGCTTTCTTT
NA	TRBJ2-7	NA	TRBV14	CASSHRGASYEQYF	TGTGCCAGCAGCCATAGGGGGGCCAGCTACGAGCAGTACTTC
once	TRBJ2-7	TRBD1	TRBV5-4	CASSSRAGGFYEQYF	TGTGCCAGCAGCTCGAGGGCAGGGGGCTTCTACGAGCAGTACTTC
NA	TRBJ2-3	NA	TRBV7-2	CASSRSSENTDTQYF	TGTGCCAGCAGCCGTAGCTCCGAAAACACAGATACGCAGTATTTT
NA	TRBJ2-7	TRBD1	TRBV11-3	CASSHRQGFYEQYF	TGTGCCAGCAGCCACAGACAGGGGTTCTACGAGCAGTACTTC
NA	TRBJ2-3	NA	TRBV27	CASSQIPRTPGTDTQYF	TGTGCCAGCAGTCAAATTCCACGGACTCCAGGCACAGATACGCAGTATTTT
NA	TRBJ1-6	TRBD1	TRBV5-6	CASSSLAGGSSYNSPLHF	TGTGCCAGCAGCTCCCTCGCAGGGGGTTCCTCCTATAATTCACCCCTCCACTTT
NA	TRBJ2-4	NA	TRBV14	CASSQTTGSLAKNIQYF	TGTGCCAGCAGCCAAACTACAGGGTCCCTAGCCAAAAACATTCAGTACTTC
NA	TRBJ1-2	TRBD1	TRBV7-9	CASSAPGGEGYGYTF	TGTGCCAGCAGCGCACCAGGGGGAGAGGGCTATGGCTACACCTTC
NA	TRBJ1-1	TRBD1	TRBV19	CASSIDHSRQGDTEAFF	TGTGCCAGTAGTATAGATCATTCTCGACAGGGGGACACTGAAGCTTTCTTT
NA	TRBJ2-3	NA	TRBV30	CAWNRAGTDTQYF	TGTGCCTGGAACAGGGCAGGGACAGATACGCAGTATTTT
NA	TRBJ2-2	TRBD1	TRBV23-1	CASTQGQNTGELFF	TGCGCCAGCACACAGGGGCAGAACACCGGGGAGCTGTTTTTT
NA	TRBJ2-7	NA	TRBV6-1	CAPHGRGEQYF	TGTGCCCCACATGGGCGAGGCGAGCAGTACTTC
NA	TRBJ2-1	NA	TRBV7-6	CASSKTHSGNEQFF	TGTGCCAGCAGCAAGACACATTCCGGGAATGAGCAGTTCTTC
NA	TRBJ2-7	NA	TRBV5-6	CASSLNSLYEQYF	TGTGCCAGCAGCTTAAACAGCCTCTACGAGCAGTACTTC
NA	TRBJ1-2	TRBD1	TRBV28	CASSFQDRGGGYTF	TGTGCCAGCAGTTTTCAGGACAGGGGTGGAGGCTACACCTTC
NA	TRBJ2-3	NA	TRBV14	CASSLSRRRDTQYF	TGTGCCAGCAGCCTAAGCAGGAGGAGGGATACGCAGTATTTT
NA	TRBJ1-5	NA	TRBV7-2	CASSSLTGRRQPQHF	TGTGCCAGCAGCTCATTGACAGGCCGGAGGCAGCCCCAGCATTTT
NA	TRBJ2-7	NA	TRBV9	CASSVGGSYEQYF	TGTGCCAGCAGCGTGGGAGGCTCCTACGAGCAGTACTTC
NA	TRBJ1-2	NA	TRBV7-9	CASSLDGYGYTF	TGTGCCAGCAGCTTAGATGGGTATGGCTACACCTTC
NA	TRBJ2-7	NA	TRBV7-8	CASSAGPLSYEQYF	TGTGCCAGCAGCGCCGGACCACTCTCCTACGAGCAGTACTTC
NA	TRBJ2-3	NA	TRBV5-1	CASSLGVLASTDTQYF	TGCGCCAGCAGCTTGGGGGTACTAGCAAGCACAGATACGCAGTATTTT
NA	TRBJ2-3	NA	TRBV18	CASSGEVSSSTDTQYF	TGTGCCAGCTCTGGCGAGGTCTCATCTAGCACAGATACGCAGTATTTT
once	TRBJ2-2	TRBD2	TRBV19	CASTWTSGGSNTGELFF	TGTGCCAGTACTTGGACTAGCGGGGGGTCGAACACCGGGGAGCTGTTTTTT
NA	TRBJ1-4	NA	TRBV5-4	CASSLGTLVTEKLFF	TGTGCCAGCAGCCTCGGGACTTTGGTTACCGAAAAACTGTTTTTT
NA	TRBJ1-2	NA	TRBV6-5	CASGRAAHGYTF	TGTGCCAGCGGCCGGGCGGCTCATGGCTACACCTTC
NA	TRBJ2-5	TRBD2	TRBV2	CASSDIGGGGRETQYF	TGTGCCAGCAGTGATATTGGCGGGGGGGGGCGAGAGACCCAGTACTTC
NA	TRBJ2-2	NA	TRBV4-2	CASSQDRGGNTGELFF	TGTGCCAGCAGCCAAGATCGCGGAGGGAACACCGGGGAGCTGTTTTTT
NA	TRBJ1-2	NA	TRBV20-1	CSARDPAQTTF	TGCAGTGCTAGAGATCCCGCCCAAACTACCTTC
NA	TRBJ1-2	TRBD1	TRBV5-1	CASSLGTGSTNYGYTF	TGCGCCAGCAGCCTCGGGACAGGCTCGACTAACTATGGCTACACCTTC
once	TRBJ2-3	TRBD2	TRBV19	CASSIDLNSGGRTDTQYF	TGTGCCAGTAGTATAGATCTTAATAGCGGGGGGCGCACAGATACGCAGTATTTT
NA	TRBJ1-6	NA	TRBV25-1	CASSEGPTSNSPLHF	TGTGCCAGCAGTGAAGGGCCCACTTCCAATTCACCCCTCCACTTT
NA	TRBJ2-7	TRBD2	TRBV4-3	CASSQEGLAGTEQYF	TGCGCCAGCAGCCAAGAAGGCCTAGCGGGGACCGAGCAGTACTTC
NA	TRBJ1-1	NA	TRBV7-9	CASSLGPTEAFF	TGTGCCAGCAGCTTGGGACCGACTGAAGCTTTCTTT
few	TRBJ2-3	NA	TRBV4-3	CASSQESTQYF	TGCGCCAGCAGCCAAGAAAGTACGCAGTATTTT
NA	TRBJ1-6	NA	TRBV9	CASSVRDNNSPLHF	TGTGCCAGCAGCGTCCGGGACAATAATTCACCCCTCCACTTT
NA	TRBJ2-5	TRBD2	TRBV15	CATSRDRRGAQYF	TGTGCCACCAGCAGAGATCGTCGGGGGGCCCAGTACTTC